The 5 T cell receptor beta chains reported below all come from one sample, sequenced in a study of long-term antiretroviral therapy in people with HIV. It was version v3.0 of the immunoSEQ assay that was run at survey level. Clones were sequenced by immunoSEQ multiplex PCR, and TCRdb holds only the in-frame ones, with some missing. The sample shows approximately 26,000 clones, roughly 90% of them seen only once. The sequencing here drew on unsorted PBMCs, taken 3.1 years after starting antiretroviral therapy. The receptors here all came from a man younger than 35 with HIV.

V and J are TRBV19 and TRBJ2-7; unclear D gene. The V end was cut by 3 bases, the J end by 2 bases, with 14 bases between. CDR1 and CDR2 (germline): LNHDA, SQIVND (reference sequence). The CDR3 spans 15 residues. In DNA, the CDR3 is TGTGCCAGTAGTATTCTCTGGGGTTTTACCTACGAGCAGTACTTC. Its protein product is CASSILWGFTYEQYF.

V gene TRBV4-3 combines with J gene TRBJ2-2; TRBD1 matches 7 bases. Germline trimming cut 4 bases from V and 1 base from J; bases unmatched to any gene: 9. The germline V gene has CDR1 LGHNA and CDR2 YSLEER. The CDR3 length is 17 residues. This CDR3 reads CASSRQTGTENTGELFF. DNA for the CDR3: TGCGCCAGCAGCCGGCAAACCGGGACAGAGAACACCGGGGAGCTGTTTTTT.

V and J are TRBV10-3 and TRBJ2-1, with D unresolved. Germline CDR1 and CDR2: ENHRY and SYGVKD. The CDR3 is 11 residues long. With 8 bases removed from V and 10 bases from J, the gap between germline ends came to 12 bases. CDR3 region: CAISEQEEQFF. Written as DNA, the CDR3 is TGTGCCATCTCAGAGCAGGAGGAGCAGTTCTTC.

The V and J genes are TRBV9 and TRBJ1-5; D gene unclear. V dropped 7 bases and J dropped 3 bases, with 20 bases sitting between them. CDR3 size: 16 residues. CDR1 is SGDLS and CDR2 is YYNGEE in the germline V gene. The CDR3 region has the DNA TGTGCCAGCCGAAAAGATAAGGGTCAGCTCAATCAGCCCCAGCATTTT. Amino acid sequence: CASRKDKGQLNQPQHF.

This clone was observed a single time. V usage is TRBV19 and J usage is TRBJ1-2; a possible D gene is TRBD1 (6 bases). V was clipped by 10 bases and J by 4 bases, with 13 bases between them. The CDR3 is 12 amino acids. Per germline, CDR1 LNHDA and CDR2 SQIVND (reference sequence). The CDR3 here is CAIWEGGYGYTF. The DNA for the CDR3 is TGTGCCATCTGGGAAGGGGGCTATGGCTACACCTTC.